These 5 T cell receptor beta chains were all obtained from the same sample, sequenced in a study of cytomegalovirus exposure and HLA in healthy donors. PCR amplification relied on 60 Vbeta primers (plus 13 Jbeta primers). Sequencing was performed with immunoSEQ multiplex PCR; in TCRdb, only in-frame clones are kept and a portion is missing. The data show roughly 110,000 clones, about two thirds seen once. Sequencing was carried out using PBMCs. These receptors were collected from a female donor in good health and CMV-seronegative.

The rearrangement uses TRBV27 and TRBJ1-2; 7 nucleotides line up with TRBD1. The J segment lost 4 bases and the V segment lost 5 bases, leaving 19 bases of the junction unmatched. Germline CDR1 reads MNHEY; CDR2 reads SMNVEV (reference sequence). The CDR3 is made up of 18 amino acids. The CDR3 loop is CASSRIGTAGRSSYGYTF. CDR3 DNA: TGTGCCAGCAGTCGGATTGGGACAGCTGGCCGCTCCTCCTATGGCTACACCTTC.

This chain's CDR3 is CATSRKQFTGELFF. CDR3 coding DNA: TGTGCCACCAGCAGAAAACAATTCACCGGGGAGCTGTTTTTT. This chain joins TRBV15 and TRBJ2-2; D remains ambiguous. CDR3 length: 14 amino acids. V gave up 2 bases and J gave up 4 bases, with 8 bases separating them. Per germline, CDR1 LNHNV and CDR2 YYDKDF (reference sequence).

CDR3 loop: CASSLGWTSTDTQYF. In nucleotides, the CDR3 is TGTGCCAGCAGCCTAGGGTGGACTAGCACAGATACGCAGTATTTT. The rearrangement joins TRBV7-3 to TRBJ2-3; a possible D gene is TRBD2 (5 bases). In germline, CDR1 is SGHTA, CDR2 FQGTGA. This CDR3 has 15 residues. With 5 bases removed from V and 0 bases from J, the gap between germline ends came to 12 bases. Full variable domain (missing parts from reference TRBV7-3 and TRBJ2-3): GAGVSQTPSNKVTEKGKYVELRCDPISGHTALYWYRQSLGQGPEFLIYFQGTGAADDSGLPNDRFFAVRPEGSVSTLKIQRTERGDSAVYLCASSLGWTSTDTQYFGPGTRLTVL.

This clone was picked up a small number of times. CDR3 in DNA: TGTGCCAGTAGTATAGTGCGGACAGGGTTCTTGACTAGCGGACGAGATGAGCAGTTCTTC. Translation: CASSIVRTGFLTSGRDEQFF. V and J are TRBV19 and TRBJ2-1, with D perhaps TRBD2 (9 bases). Trimming shortened V by 1 base and J by 8 bases, and 30 bases separated the two germline ends. CDR3 length equals 20 residues. Germline V gene sequence: CDR1 LNHDA, CDR2 SQIVND (reference sequence).

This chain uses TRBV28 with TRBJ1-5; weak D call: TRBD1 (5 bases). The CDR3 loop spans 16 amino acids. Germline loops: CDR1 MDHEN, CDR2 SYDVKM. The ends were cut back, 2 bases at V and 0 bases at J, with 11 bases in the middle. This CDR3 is CASSLGADPSNQPQHF. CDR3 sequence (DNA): TGTGCCAGCAGTTTAGGGGCAGATCCTAGCAATCAGCCCCAGCATTTT.